This T cell receptor beta chain originates from a study of technical replicates of blood from several donors. The CDR3 loop spans 13 amino acids. V shed 2 bases and J shed 6 bases, with 10 bases lying between them. Germline V gives CDR1 PRHDT, CDR2 FYEKMQ (reference sequence). The protocol was immunoSEQ multiplex PCR, while the TCRdb copy is restricted to in-frame clones and leaves out a portion. The profile covers about 82,000 clones, with 94% appearing a single time and around 0.4% taken by the ten largest. The V and J genes are TRBV13 and TRBJ1-2; D perhaps matches TRBD1 (6 bases). Sequencing was performed on T cells isolated from PBMCs. This clonotype was sampled from a human donor in good health. The CDR3, as DNA: TGTGCCAGCAGCTTATTGGGGGCGGATGGCTACACCTTC. This encodes CASSLLGADGYTF.